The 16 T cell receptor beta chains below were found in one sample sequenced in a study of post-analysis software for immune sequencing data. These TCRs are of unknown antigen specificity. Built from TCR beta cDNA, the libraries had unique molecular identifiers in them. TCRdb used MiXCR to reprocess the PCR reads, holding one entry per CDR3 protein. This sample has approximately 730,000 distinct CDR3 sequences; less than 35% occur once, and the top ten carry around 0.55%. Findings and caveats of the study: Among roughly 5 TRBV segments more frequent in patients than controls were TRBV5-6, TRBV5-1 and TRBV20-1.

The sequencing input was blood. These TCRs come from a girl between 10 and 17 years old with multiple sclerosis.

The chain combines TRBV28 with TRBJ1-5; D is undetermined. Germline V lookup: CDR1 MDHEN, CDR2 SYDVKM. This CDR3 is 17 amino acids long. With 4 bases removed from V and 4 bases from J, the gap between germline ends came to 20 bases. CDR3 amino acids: CASSSPGELSSNQPQHF. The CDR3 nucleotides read TGTGCCAGCAGTTCCCCCGGGGAGTTGAGTAGTAATCAGCCCCAGCATTTT.

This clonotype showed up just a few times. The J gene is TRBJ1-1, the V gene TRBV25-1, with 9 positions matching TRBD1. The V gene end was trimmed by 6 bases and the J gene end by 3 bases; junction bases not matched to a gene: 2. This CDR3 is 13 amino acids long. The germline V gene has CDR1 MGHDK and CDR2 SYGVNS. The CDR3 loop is CASRGTGHTEAFF. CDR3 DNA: TGTGCCAGCAGGGGGACAGGGCACACTGAAGCTTTCTTT.

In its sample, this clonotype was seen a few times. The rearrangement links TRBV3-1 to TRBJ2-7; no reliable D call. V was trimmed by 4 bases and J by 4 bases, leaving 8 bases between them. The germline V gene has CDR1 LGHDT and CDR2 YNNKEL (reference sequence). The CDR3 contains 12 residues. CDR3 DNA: TGTGCCAGCAGCCGTTGTAATTACGAGCAGTACTTC. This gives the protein CASSRCNYEQYF.

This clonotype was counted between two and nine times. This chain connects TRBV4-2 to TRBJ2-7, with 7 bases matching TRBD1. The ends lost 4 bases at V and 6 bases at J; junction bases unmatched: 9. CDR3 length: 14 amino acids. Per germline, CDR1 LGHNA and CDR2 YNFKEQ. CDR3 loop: CASSPDRVTCEQYF. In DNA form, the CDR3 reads TGTGCCAGCAGCCCCGACAGGGTAACCTGCGAGCAGTACTTC.

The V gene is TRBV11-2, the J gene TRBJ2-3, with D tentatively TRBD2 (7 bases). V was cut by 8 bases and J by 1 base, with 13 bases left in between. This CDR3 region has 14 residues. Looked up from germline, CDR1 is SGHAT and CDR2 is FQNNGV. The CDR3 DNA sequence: TGTGCCAGCGGAAGGGAGGGGGGCACAGATACGCAGTATTTT. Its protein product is CASGREGGTDTQYF. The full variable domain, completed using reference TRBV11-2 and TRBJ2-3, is EAGVAQSPRYKIIEKRQSVAFWCNPISGHATLYWYQQILGQGPKLLIQFQNNGVVDDSQLPKDRFSAERLKGVDSTLKIQPAKLEDSAVYLCASGREGGTDTQYFGPGTRLTVL.

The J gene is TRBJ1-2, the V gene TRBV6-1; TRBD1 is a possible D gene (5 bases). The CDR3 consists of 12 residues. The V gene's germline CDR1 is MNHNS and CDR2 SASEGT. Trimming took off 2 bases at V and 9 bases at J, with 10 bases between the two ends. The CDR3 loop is CASSEQGSSYTF. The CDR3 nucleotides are TGTGCCAGCAGTGAACAGGGATCGAGCTACACCTTC.

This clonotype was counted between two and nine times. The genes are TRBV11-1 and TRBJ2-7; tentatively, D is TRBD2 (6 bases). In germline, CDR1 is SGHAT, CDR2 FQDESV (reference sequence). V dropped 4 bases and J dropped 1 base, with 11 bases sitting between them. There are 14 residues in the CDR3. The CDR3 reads CASSWFRGSYEQYF. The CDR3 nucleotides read TGTGCCAGCAGCTGGTTCCGGGGGTCCTACGAGCAGTACTTC.

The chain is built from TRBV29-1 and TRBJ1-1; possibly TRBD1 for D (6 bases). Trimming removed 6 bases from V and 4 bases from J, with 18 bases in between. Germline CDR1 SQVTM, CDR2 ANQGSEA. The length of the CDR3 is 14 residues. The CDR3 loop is CSVEALGHTTEAFF. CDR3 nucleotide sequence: TGCAGCGTGGAGGCCCTGGGACACACCACTGAAGCTTTCTTT.

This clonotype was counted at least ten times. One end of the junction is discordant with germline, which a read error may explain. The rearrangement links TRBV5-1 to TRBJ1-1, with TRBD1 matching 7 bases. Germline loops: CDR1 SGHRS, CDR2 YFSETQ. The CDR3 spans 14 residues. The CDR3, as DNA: TGTGCCAGCAGCTTGACAGGGCGGAACACTGAAGCTTTCTTT. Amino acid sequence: CASSLTGRNTEAFF.

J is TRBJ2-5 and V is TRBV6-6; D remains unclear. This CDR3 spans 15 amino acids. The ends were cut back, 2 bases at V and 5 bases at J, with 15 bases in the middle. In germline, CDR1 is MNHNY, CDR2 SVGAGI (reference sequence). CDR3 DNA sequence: TGTGCCAGCAGTTACGCTCGTGGGGTAGGGGAGACCCAGTACTTC. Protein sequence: CASSYARGVGETQYF.

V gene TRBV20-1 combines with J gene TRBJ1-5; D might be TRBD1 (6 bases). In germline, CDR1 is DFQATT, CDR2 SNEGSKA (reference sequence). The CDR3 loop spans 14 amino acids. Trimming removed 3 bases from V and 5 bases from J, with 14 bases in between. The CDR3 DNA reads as TGCAGTGCTAGGGGTGGGACACGGCATCAGCCCCAGCATTTT. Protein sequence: CSARGGTRHQPQHF.

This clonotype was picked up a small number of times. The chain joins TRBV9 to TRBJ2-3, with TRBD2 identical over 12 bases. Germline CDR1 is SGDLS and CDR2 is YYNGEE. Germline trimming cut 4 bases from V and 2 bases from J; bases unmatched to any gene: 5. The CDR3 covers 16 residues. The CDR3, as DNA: TGTGCCAGCAGCCGACTAGCGGGAGCCCCCACAGATACGCAGTATTTT. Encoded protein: CASSRLAGAPTDTQYF.

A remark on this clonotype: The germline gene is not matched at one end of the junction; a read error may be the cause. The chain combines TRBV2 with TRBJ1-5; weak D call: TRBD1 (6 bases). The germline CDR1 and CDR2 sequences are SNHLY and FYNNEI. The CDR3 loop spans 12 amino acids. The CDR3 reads CASSNRAQPQHF. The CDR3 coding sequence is TGTGCCAGCTCCAACAGGGCTCAGCCTCAGCATTTT. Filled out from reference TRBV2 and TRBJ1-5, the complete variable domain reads EPEVTQTPSHQVTQMGQEVILRCVPISNHLYFYWYRQILGQKVEFLVSFYNNEISEKSEIFDDQFSVERPDGSNFTLKIRSTKLEDSAMYFCASSNRAQPQHFGDGTRLSIL.

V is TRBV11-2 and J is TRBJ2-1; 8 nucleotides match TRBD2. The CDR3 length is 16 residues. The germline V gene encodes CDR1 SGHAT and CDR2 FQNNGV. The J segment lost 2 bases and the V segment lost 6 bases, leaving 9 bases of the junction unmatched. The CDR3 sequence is CASSLMPAGAYNEQFF. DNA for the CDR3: TGTGCCAGCAGTCTCATGCCAGCGGGGGCCTACAATGAGCAGTTCTTC.

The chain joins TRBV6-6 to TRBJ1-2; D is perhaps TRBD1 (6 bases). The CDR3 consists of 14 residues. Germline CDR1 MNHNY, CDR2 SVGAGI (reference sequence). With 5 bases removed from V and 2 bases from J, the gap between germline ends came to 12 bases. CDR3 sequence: CASSEDSKNYGYTF. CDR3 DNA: TGTGCCAGCAGTGAGGACAGTAAGAACTATGGCTACACCTTC.

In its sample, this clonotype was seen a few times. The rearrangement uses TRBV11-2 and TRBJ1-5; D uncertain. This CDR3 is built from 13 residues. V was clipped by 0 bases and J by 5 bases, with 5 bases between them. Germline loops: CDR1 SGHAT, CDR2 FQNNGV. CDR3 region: CASSLEEYQPQHF. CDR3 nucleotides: TGTGCCAGCAGCTTAGAGGAATATCAGCCCCAGCATTTT.